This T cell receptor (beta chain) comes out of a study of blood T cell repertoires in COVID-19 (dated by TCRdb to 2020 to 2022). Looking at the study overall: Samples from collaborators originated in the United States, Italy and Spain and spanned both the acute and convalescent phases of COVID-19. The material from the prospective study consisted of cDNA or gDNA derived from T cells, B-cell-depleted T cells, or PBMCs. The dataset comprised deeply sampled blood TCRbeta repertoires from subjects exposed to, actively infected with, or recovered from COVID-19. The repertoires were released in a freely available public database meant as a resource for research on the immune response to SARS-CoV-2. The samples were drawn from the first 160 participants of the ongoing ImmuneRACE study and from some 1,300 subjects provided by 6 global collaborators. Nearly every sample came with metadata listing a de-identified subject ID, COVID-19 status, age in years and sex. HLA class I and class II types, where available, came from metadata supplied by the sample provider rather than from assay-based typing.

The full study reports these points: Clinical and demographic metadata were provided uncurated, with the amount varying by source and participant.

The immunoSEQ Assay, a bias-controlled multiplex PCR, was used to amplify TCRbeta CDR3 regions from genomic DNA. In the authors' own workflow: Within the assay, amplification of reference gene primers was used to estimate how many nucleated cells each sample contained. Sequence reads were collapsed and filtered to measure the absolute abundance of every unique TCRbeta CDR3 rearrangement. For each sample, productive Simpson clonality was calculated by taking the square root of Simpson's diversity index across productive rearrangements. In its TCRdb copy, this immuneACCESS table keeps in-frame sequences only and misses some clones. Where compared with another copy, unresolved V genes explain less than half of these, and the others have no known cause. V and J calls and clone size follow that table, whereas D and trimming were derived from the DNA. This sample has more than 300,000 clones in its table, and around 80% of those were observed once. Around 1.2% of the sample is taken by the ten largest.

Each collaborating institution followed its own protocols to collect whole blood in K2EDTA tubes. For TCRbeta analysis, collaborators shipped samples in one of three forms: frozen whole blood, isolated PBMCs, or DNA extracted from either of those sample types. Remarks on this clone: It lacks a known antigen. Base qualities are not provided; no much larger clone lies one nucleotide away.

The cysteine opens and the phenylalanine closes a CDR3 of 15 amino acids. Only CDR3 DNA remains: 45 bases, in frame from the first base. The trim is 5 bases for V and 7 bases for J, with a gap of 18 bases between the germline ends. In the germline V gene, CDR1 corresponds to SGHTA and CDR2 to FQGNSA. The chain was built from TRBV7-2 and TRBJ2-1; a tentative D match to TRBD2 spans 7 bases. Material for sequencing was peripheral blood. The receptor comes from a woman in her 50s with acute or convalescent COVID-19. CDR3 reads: CASSPPGGGENEQFF. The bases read TGTGCCAGCAGCCCCCCGGGGGGCGGGGAAAATGAGCAGTTCTTC. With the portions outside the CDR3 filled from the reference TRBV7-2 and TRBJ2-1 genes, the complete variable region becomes GAGVSQSPSNKVTEKGKDVELRCDPISGHTALYWYRQSLGQGLEFLIYFQGNSAPDKSGLPSDRFSAERTGGSVSTLTIQRTQQEDSAVYLCASSPPGGGENEQFFGPGTRLTVL.